The 9 T cell receptor beta chains reported below all come from one sample, sequenced in a study of early T cells in non-severe SARS-CoV-2 infection. One entry per CDR3 protein, called by TCRdb with MiXCR from the 5' RACE reads. Among approximately 70,000 distinct CDR3 sequences listed, about 5% were seen once. The starting material was whole blood, obtained at baseline. The receptor set was obtained from an adult who was a healthcare worker with PCR-confirmed SARS-CoV-2 infection or an uninfected control (not recorded which).

The rearrangement uses TRBV7-9 and TRBJ2-7; D gene ambiguous. V lost 5 bases and J lost 0, with 11 bases in between. The V gene's germline CDR1 is SEHNR and CDR2 FQNEAQ (reference sequence). The CDR3 runs 14 residues. The CDR3 sequence is CASSPGRSSYEQYF. The CDR3 DNA is TGTGCCAGCAGCCCCGGACGGAGCTCCTACGAGCAGTACTTC. The whole variable domain, remainder taken from reference TRBV7-9 and TRBJ2-7, is DTGVSQNPRHKITKRGQNVTFRCDPISEHNRLYWYRQTLGQGPEFLTYFQNEAQLEKSRLLSDRFSAERPKGSFSTLEIQRTEQGDSAMYLCASSPGRSSYEQYFGPGTRLTVT.

This clonotype was recorded many times. The chain combines TRBV20-1 with TRBJ2-1; perhaps D is TRBD1 or TRBD2 (5 bases each). Trimming took off 0 bases at V and 1 base at J, with 16 bases between the two ends. Germline V gives CDR1 DFQATT, CDR2 SNEGSKA (reference sequence). This CDR3 is built from 17 residues. The CDR3 reads CSARDRVWGSSYNEQFF. The CDR3 DNA is TGCAGTGCTAGAGATCGGGTGTGGGGGAGTTCCTACAATGAGCAGTTCTTC.

This clonotype was seen a few times. The rearrangement uses TRBV19 and TRBJ2-1, with 10 bases aligning to TRBD1. Trimming at V came to 6 bases and at J to 1 base, leaving 6 bases not matched to a gene. The length of the CDR3 is 16 residues. CDR1 and CDR2 from the germline V gene are LNHDA and SQIVND (reference sequence). The CDR3 nucleotides are TGTGCCAGTAGACCCGCGGGACAGGGGTCCTACAATGAGCAGTTCTTC. Protein product: CASRPAGQGSYNEQFF.

The chain recombines TRBV5-5 with TRBJ1-2; 10 bases agree with TRBD1. Looked up from germline, CDR1 is SGHKS and CDR2 is YYEKEE (reference sequence). The ends lost 7 bases at V and 8 bases at J; junction bases unmatched: 5. The CDR3 length is 12 residues. The CDR3 DNA is TGTGCCAGCCGACAGGGGGCGAGAGGCTACACCTTC. Amino acid sequence: CASRQGARGYTF.

The rearrangement joins TRBV5-1 to TRBJ2-7; tentatively, D is TRBD1 or TRBD2 (6 bases each). Germline CDR1 SGHRS, CDR2 YFSETQ. The CDR3 spans 15 residues. Trimming pared 5 bases from V and 0 bases from J, leaving 15 bases between. The CDR3 loop is CASRYGGGSSYEQYF. In DNA, the CDR3 is TGCGCCAGCAGGTATGGAGGGGGTAGCTCCTACGAGCAGTACTTC.

This chain connects TRBV6-5 to TRBJ1-3, with D possibly matching TRBD1 (5 bases). This CDR3 is built from 14 residues. The germline CDR1 and CDR2 sequences are MNHEY and SVGAGI. V dropped 6 bases and J dropped 3 bases, with 12 bases sitting between them. In DNA form, the CDR3 reads TGTGCCAGCAGCTTCCGCGGGGGTGGAAACACCATATATTTT. Translating gives CASSFRGGGNTIYF.

V is TRBV4-1 and J is TRBJ1-2, with D perhaps TRBD1 (5 bases). V was clipped by 4 bases and J by 2 bases, with 11 bases between them. Germline V gives CDR1 MGHRA, CDR2 YSYEKL. The CDR3 has 14 residues. CDR3 in DNA: TGCGCCAGCAGCCGCCCAGACAGAAACTATGGCTACACCTTC. Translating gives CASSRPDRNYGYTF.

In this sample, this clonotype turned up a few times. The V gene is TRBV3-1, the J gene TRBJ1-1; D gene ambiguous. This CDR3 region has 11 residues. Germline CDR1 and CDR2: LGHDT and YNNKEL (reference sequence). The V end lost 2 bases, the J end lost 8 bases, and 6 bases lay between the germline ends. This CDR3 is CASSQTSEAFF. CDR3 nucleotide sequence: TGTGCCAGCAGCCAAACCTCGGAAGCTTTCTTT.

This clonotype occurred many times. The chain links TRBV19 to TRBJ1-1; TRBD1 aligns across 9 bases. This CDR3 comprises 17 residues. The germline V gene encodes CDR1 LNHDA and CDR2 SQIVND (reference sequence). The V gene end was trimmed by 8 bases and the J gene end by 0 bases; junction bases not matched to a gene: 13. CDR3 coding DNA: TGTGCCAGTCGTCCCGGGACAGGGCCGGTAGTGAACACTGAAGCTTTCTTT. Protein sequence: CASRPGTGPVVNTEAFF.